The 30 T cell receptor beta chains reported below all come from one sample, sequenced in a study of T cell responses to AZD1222 COVID-19 vaccine. TCRdb's table, derived via immunoSEQ multiplex PCR, lists solely in-frame clones and lacks some. This sample has 140,000 to 150,000 clones; about nine tenths occur once, and the top ten carry under 2%. This sample comprised peripheral blood, obtained 28 days after the second AZD1222 dose. The receptors were gathered from an adult who received the AZD1222 COVID-19 vaccine.

J is TRBJ2-1 and V is TRBV30, with 14 bases matching TRBD2. CDR1 GTSNPN and CDR2 SVGIG come from the germline V gene (reference sequence). Germline trimming cut 1 base from V and 7 bases from J; bases unmatched to any gene: 3. This CDR3 contains 15 residues. This CDR3 reads CAWSEGLAGENEQFF. The DNA for the CDR3 is TGTGCCTGGAGTGAGGGACTAGCGGGAGAAAATGAGCAGTTCTTC.

This clone was seen only once. V usage is TRBV6-6 and J usage is TRBJ1-5, with D tentatively TRBD1 (6 bases). CDR3 length: 13 residues. Looked up from germline, CDR1 is MNHNY and CDR2 is SVGAGI (reference sequence). Trimming removed 5 bases at V and 7 bases at J, with 12 bases between. The CDR3 region has the DNA TGTGCCAGCAGTCTTCAGGGGACACAGCCCCAGCATTTT. Translated: CASSLQGTQPQHF.

The chain carries TRBV2 and TRBJ2-7; unclear D gene. The V end lost 2 bases, the J end lost 11 bases, and 16 bases lay between the germline ends. The CDR3 has 13 amino acids. The germline gives CDR1 SNHLY, CDR2 FYNNEI. This chain's CDR3 is CASSEQALRWEYF. CDR3 bases: TGTGCCAGCAGTGAACAGGCCCTAAGGTGGGAGTACTTC.

The chain couples TRBV5-1 to TRBJ1-2; 7 bases agree with TRBD1. CDR3 length: 15 residues. Germline V gene lookup returns CDR1 SGHRS and CDR2 YFSETQ. Trimming cost V 2 bases and J 2 bases; bases outside gene matches: 6. The CDR3 DNA sequence: TGCGCCAGCAGCTTCGGGGGACAGCTAAACTATGGCTACACCTTC. Its protein is CASSFGGQLNYGYTF.

The V and J genes are TRBV9 and TRBJ2-1, with TRBD2 matching 11 bases. The V and J ends lost 4 bases and 2 bases, in that order; junction bases with no gene match: 11. Germline CDR1 reads SGDLS; CDR2 reads YYNGEE. The CDR3 sequence is 18 residues long. Here the CDR3 DNA reads TGTGCCAGCAGCTTCCCGGTAGCGGGAGGGCAAACCTACAATGAGCAGTTCTTC. This encodes CASSFPVAGGQTYNEQFF.

The rearrangement joins TRBV7-2 to TRBJ2-7; TRBD2 is a possible D gene (6 bases). The CDR3 runs 14 residues. Germline V gene sequence: CDR1 SGHTA, CDR2 FQGNSA. Deletions cut 5 bases from V and 0 bases from J, with 11 bases between. CDR3 loop: CASSRRGSSYEQYF. CDR3 in DNA: TGTGCCAGCAGCCGTCGGGGGAGCTCCTACGAGCAGTACTTC.

The CDR3 sequence is CASTIQGEQYF. CDR3 sequence (DNA): TGTGCCAGCACCATACAGGGTGAGCAGTACTTC. This chain connects TRBV6-5 to TRBJ2-7, with D possibly being TRBD1 (6 bases). This CDR3 is 11 amino acids long. With 7 bases removed from V and 7 bases from J, the gap between germline ends came to 11 bases. Germline assignment: CDR1 MNHEY and CDR2 SVGAGI.

The chain combines TRBV25-1 with TRBJ2-1, with TRBD1 matching 9 bases. This CDR3 spans 16 amino acids. Looked up from germline, CDR1 is MGHDK and CDR2 is SYGVNS. Trimming took 3 bases from V and 8 from J; bases not matched to a gene: 11. CDR3: CASSDPGQGPVDEQFF. The DNA of the CDR3 is TGTGCCAGCAGTGACCCGGGACAGGGACCTGTGGATGAGCAGTTCTTC.

The chain has TRBV9 and TRBJ2-3; D tentatively reads TRBD1 or TRBD2 (5 bases each). The germline gives CDR1 SGDLS, CDR2 YYNGEE. Trimming cost V 4 bases and J 11 bases, with 17 bases left between them. The CDR3 is 13 residues long. The CDR3 is CASSPGTDLRQYF. The CDR3 nucleotides read TGTGCCAGCAGCCCGGGGACCGATTTAAGGCAGTATTTT.

V and J are TRBV10-3 and TRBJ1-2, with 8 bases fitting TRBD1. V lost 1 base, J lost 0 bases, and 13 bases stayed unmatched. Per germline, CDR1 ENHRY and CDR2 SYGVKD. CDR3 size: 19 residues. The CDR3 DNA sequence: TGTGCCATCAGTGAGTGGACAGGGTGGTTTCAATCGTCTAACTATGGCTACACCTTC. The encoded protein is CAISEWTGWFQSSNYGYTF.

V gene TRBV3-1 (or the pseudogene TRBV3-2) combines with J gene TRBJ1-5; possible D gene TRBD1, 6 bases. Germline values: CDR1 LGHDT, CDR2 YNNKEL (reference sequence). V lost 1 base and J lost 8, with 12 bases in between. The CDR3 is 14 amino acids. CDR3 DNA: TGTGCCAGCAGCCAAGTACAGGGTACAGAGCCCCAGCATTTT. Translating gives CASSQVQGTEPQHF.

The chain joins TRBV12-3 or TRBV12-4 to TRBJ1-6; D is unclear. The CDR3 totals 12 residues. V shed 3 bases and J shed 9 bases, with 6 bases lying between them. This CDR3 reads CASSFSSSPLHF. CDR3 DNA sequence: TGTGCCAGCAGTTTTTCTTCTTCACCCCTCCACTTT.

The rearrangement links TRBV18 to TRBJ1-5, with 12 bases fitting TRBD1. This CDR3 is 18 amino acids long. Germline CDR1 reads KGHSH; CDR2 reads LQKENI. V lost 5 bases, J lost 5 bases, and 13 bases stayed unmatched. The CDR3 loop is CASSNHFSGTGGYQPQHF. The CDR3 DNA reads TGTGCCAGCTCAAACCACTTCTCCGGGACAGGGGGCTATCAGCCCCAGCATTTT.

V and J are TRBV6-2 or TRBV6-3 and TRBJ1-6, with 8 nucleotides matching TRBD1. Trimming at V came to 6 bases and at J to 7 bases, leaving 5 bases not matched to a gene. Germline V gives CDR1 MNHEY, CDR2 SVGEGT. The CDR3 loop spans 14 amino acids. The CDR3: CASSGGQENSPLHF. The DNA of the CDR3 is TGTGCCAGCAGCGGGGGACAGGAGAATTCACCCCTCCACTTT.

The chain uses TRBV10-2 and TRBJ2-7, with TRBD1 matching 7 bases. The V and J ends lost 10 bases and 0 bases, in that order; junction bases with no gene match: 3. Germline CDR1 and CDR2: WSHSY and SAAADI. The CDR3 has 12 amino acids. In nucleotides, the CDR3 is TGCGCCACCGGGACAGCCTCCTACGAGCAGTACTTC. Protein: CATGTASYEQYF.

As regards this clone: Compared with germline, one end of the junction differs, possibly owing to a read error. The V gene is TRBV5-6, the J gene TRBJ1-5; 7 nucleotides line up with TRBD1. Germline values: CDR1 SGHDT, CDR2 YYEEEE. This CDR3 comprises 15 residues. Written as DNA, the CDR3 is TGTGCCAGCAGCTTGGCCGGGACAGATTTTCCACCCCCCGCCTTT. This gives the protein CASSLAGTDFPPPAF.

The chain links TRBV6-2 or TRBV6-3 to TRBJ1-2; D is undetermined. V was shortened by 2 bases and J by 7 bases, with 14 bases between the two germline ends. Germline CDR1 MNHEY, CDR2 SVGEGT. This CDR3 is 14 amino acids long. CDR3 sequence (DNA): TGTGCCAGCAGTTACAGCGGACTCGGCGGTGGCTACACCTTC. As protein: CASSYSGLGGGYTF.

The rearrangement uses TRBV5-6 and TRBJ2-5; TRBD2 is a possible D gene (7 bases). Trimming pared 0 bases from V and 2 bases from J, leaving 14 bases between. The CDR3 extends over 16 amino acids. The V gene's germline CDR1 is SGHDT and CDR2 YYEEEE. The CDR3 protein is CASSLVVGGGQETQYF. In DNA form, the CDR3 reads TGTGCCAGCAGCTTGGTGGTGGGAGGGGGGCAAGAGACCCAGTACTTC.

As to this clone: The junction differs from germline at one of its ends, possibly a read error. V is TRBV7-7 and J is TRBJ2-2; D is perhaps TRBD1 or TRBD2 (6 bases each). The CDR3 contains 15 residues. Germline V gene lookup returns CDR1 SSHAT and CDR2 FNYEAQ (reference sequence). The DNA of the CDR3 is TGTGCTAGCAGCCTCGCGGGACACCCTCCCGGGGAGCTGTTTTTT. Translation gives CASSLAGHPPGELFF.

The gene calls are TRBV4-1 and TRBJ2-5, with 7 nucleotides matching TRBD2. The CDR3 covers 18 residues. V shed 0 bases and J 2 bases; nucleotides not matched to a gene: 12. The germline CDR1 and CDR2 sequences are MGHRA and YSYEKL. The CDR3 region is CASSQDLRAGAKQETQYF. Written as DNA, the CDR3 is TGCGCCAGCAGCCAAGATTTGCGCGCGGGAGCCAAACAAGAGACCCAGTACTTC.

Worth noting for this clone: The conserved phenylalanine or tryptophan normally closing the CDR3 is absent here, so this likely arose from a read error. V gene TRBV4-2 combines with J gene TRBJ2-4; D may be TRBD2 (6 bases). Germline values: CDR1 LGHNA, CDR2 YNFKEQ. The CDR3 contains 14 residues. Trimming left V 1 base short and J 2 bases short, with 6 bases between. The DNA of the CDR3 is TGTGCCAGCAGCCAAGGGACTACCAAAAACATTCAGTACCTC. This sequence encodes CASSQGTTKNIQYL.

The CDR3 coding sequence is TGTGCCAGCAGCAATTCCGGGACAAGGAATCAGCCCCAGCATTTT. This gives the protein CASSNSGTRNQPQHF. This chain uses TRBV7-2 with TRBJ1-5, with D possibly being TRBD1 (6 bases). Germline CDR1 SGHTA, CDR2 FQGNSA. V was pared by 5 bases and J by 4 bases, with 15 bases between. The CDR3 has 15 residues.

The CDR3 nucleotides are TGTGCCAGCAGTCGAGGGGGCCGTCAGCCCCAGCATTTT. Translated, it gives CASSRGGRQPQHF. The chain links TRBV6-2 or TRBV6-3 to TRBJ1-5, with 7 positions matching TRBD1. The CDR3 spans 13 residues. Germline values: CDR1 MNHEY, CDR2 SVGEGT. V shed 5 bases, J shed 6 bases, and the junction held 4 bases outside the gene matches.

The chain uses TRBV2 and TRBJ2-1; D possibly corresponds to TRBD2 (6 bases). Trimming removed 4 bases at V and 0 bases at J, with 13 bases between. From germline, CDR1 is SNHLY and CDR2 FYNNEI. This CDR3 region has 16 residues. CDR3 protein: CASSAAGRSSYNEQFF. CDR3 sequence (DNA): TGTGCCAGCAGTGCGGCGGGACGGAGCTCCTACAATGAGCAGTTCTTC.

This chain links TRBV30 with TRBJ1-1; D gene unclear. V lost 0 bases, J lost 4 bases, and 15 bases lay in between. The CDR3 is 15 residues long. CDR1 GTSNPN and CDR2 SVGIG come from the germline V gene (reference sequence). CDR3 nucleotide sequence: TGTGCCTGGAGTGTCTTAAGGACGGAGATCACTGAAGCTTTCTTT. Translating gives CAWSVLRTEITEAFF.

The V and J genes are TRBV11-2 and TRBJ2-7; D may correspond to TRBD1 or TRBD2 (5 bases each). Trimming took 2 bases from V and 5 from J, leaving 13 bases between them. From germline, CDR1 is SGHAT and CDR2 FQNNGV. This CDR3 region has 14 residues. DNA of the CDR3: TGTGCCAGCAGCTTAAGGCAGGGCGGGCACGAGCAGTACTTC. Translating gives CASSLRQGGHEQYF.

This clone was recorded a few times. The DNA of the CDR3 is TGTGCCAGCAGTTACCCGGGCAATAGCAATCAGCCCCAGCATTTT. Translation: CASSYPGNSNQPQHF. The V and J genes are TRBV2 and TRBJ1-5; no reliable D call. Germline V gene sequence: CDR1 SNHLY, CDR2 FYNNEI. V gave up 5 bases and J gave up 0 bases, with 11 bases separating them. CDR3 length: 15 amino acids. Together with reference TRBV2 and TRBJ1-5, the CDR3 gives the full variable domain: EPEVTQTPSHQVTQMGQEVILRCVPISNHLYFYWYRQILGQKVEFLVSFYNNEISEKSEIFDDQFSVERPDGSNFTLKIRSTKLEDSAMYFCASSYPGNSNQPQHFGDGTRLSIL.

J is TRBJ1-5 and V is TRBV30, with TRBD1 matching 8 bases. The germline V gene encodes CDR1 GTSNPN and CDR2 SVGIG (reference sequence). With 2 bases clipped from V and 6 bases from J, the junction kept 6 bases outside the gene matches. The CDR3 loop spans 14 amino acids. CDR3 in amino acids: CAWSPGQGVQPQHF. CDR3 DNA sequence: TGTGCCTGGAGTCCCGGACAGGGTGTTCAGCCCCAGCATTTT.

This clone was found once. This chain uses TRBV14 with TRBJ2-3, with 8 nucleotides matching TRBD1. This CDR3 comprises 16 residues. Germline V gene lookup returns CDR1 SGHDN and CDR2 FVKESK. V dropped 0 bases and J dropped 1; count of bases not matched to a gene: 3. CDR3 coding DNA: TGTGCCAGCAGCCAAGATTCGGACAGGGGCACAGATACGCAGTATTTT. This translates into CASSQDSDRGTDTQYF.

This chain links TRBV30 with TRBJ2-5; TRBD1 matches at 11 bases. V lost 5 bases to trimming and J lost 1 base; unmatched junction nucleotides: 0. The CDR3 totals 13 residues. From germline, CDR1 is GTSNPN and CDR2 SVGIG (reference sequence). CDR3 loop: CAWGTGGQETQYF. The CDR3 DNA reads as TGTGCCTGGGGGACAGGGGGCCAAGAGACCCAGTACTTC.